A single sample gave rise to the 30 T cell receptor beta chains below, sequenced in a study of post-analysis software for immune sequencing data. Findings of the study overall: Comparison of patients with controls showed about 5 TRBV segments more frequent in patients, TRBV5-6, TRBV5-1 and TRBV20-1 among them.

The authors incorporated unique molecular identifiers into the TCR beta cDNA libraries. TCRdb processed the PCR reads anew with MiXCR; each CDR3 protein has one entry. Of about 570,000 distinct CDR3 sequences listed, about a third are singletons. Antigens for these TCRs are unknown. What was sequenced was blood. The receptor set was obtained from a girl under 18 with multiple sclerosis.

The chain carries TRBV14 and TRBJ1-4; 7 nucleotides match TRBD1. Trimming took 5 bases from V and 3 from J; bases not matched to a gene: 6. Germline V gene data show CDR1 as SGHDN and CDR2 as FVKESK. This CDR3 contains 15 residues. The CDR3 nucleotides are TGTGCCAGCAGCGACACCGGGACAGCTAATGAAAAACTGTTTTTT. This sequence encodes CASSDTGTANEKLFF.

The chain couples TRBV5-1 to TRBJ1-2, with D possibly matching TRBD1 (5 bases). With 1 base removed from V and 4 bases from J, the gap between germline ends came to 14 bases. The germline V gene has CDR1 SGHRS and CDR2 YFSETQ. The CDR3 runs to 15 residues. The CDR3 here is CASSLSGESLYGYTF. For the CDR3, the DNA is TGCGCCAGCAGCTTGTCGGGGGAGTCCCTCTATGGCTACACCTTC.

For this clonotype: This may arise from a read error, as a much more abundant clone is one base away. CDR3 coding DNA: TGTGCCAGCAGCCGGACTAGCGGGTTCCAAGAGACCCAGTACTTC. Translated, it gives CASSRTSGFQETQYF. This chain uses TRBV3-1 with TRBJ2-5; 11 bases match TRBD2. Germline assignment: CDR1 LGHDT and CDR2 YNNKEL (reference sequence). The CDR3 covers 15 residues. Unmatched junction bases numbered 2, after V lost 4 bases and J lost 1 base.

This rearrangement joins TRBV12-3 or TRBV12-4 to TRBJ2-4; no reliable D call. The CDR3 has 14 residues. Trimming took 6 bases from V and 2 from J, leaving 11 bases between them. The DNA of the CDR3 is TGTGCCAGCAGCCAAAGGGAACCCAAAAACATTCAGTACTTC. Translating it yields CASSQREPKNIQYF.

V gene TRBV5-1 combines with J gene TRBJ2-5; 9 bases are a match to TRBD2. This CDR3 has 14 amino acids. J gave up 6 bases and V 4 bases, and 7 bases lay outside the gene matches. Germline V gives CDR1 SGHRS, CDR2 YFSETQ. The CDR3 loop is CASSGVAGEQTQYF. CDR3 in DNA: TGCGCCAGCAGCGGGGTAGCGGGGGAGCAGACCCAGTACTTC. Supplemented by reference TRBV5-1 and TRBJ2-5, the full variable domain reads KAGVTQTPRYLIKTRGQQVTLSCSPISGHRSVSWYQQTPGQGLQFLFEYFSETQRNKGNFPGRFSGRQFSNSRSEMNVSTLELGDSALYLCASSGVAGEQTQYFGPGTRLLVL.

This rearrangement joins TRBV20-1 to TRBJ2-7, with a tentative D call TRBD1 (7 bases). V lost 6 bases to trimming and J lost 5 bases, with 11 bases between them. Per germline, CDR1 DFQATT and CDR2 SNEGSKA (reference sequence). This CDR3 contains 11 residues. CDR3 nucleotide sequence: TGCAGTGCGCAGGGGGGTGACGAGCAGTACTTC. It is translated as CSAQGGDEQYF.

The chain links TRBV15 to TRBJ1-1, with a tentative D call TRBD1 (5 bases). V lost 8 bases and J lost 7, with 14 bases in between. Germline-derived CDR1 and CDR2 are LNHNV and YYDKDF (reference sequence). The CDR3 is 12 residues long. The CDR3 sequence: CATWGGGNEAFF. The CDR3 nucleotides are TGTGCCACCTGGGGCGGCGGGAATGAAGCTTTCTTT.

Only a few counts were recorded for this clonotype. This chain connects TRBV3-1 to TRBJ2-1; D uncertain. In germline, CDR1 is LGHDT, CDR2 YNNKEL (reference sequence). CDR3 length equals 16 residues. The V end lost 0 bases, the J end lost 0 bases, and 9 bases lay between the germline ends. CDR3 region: CASSQEVRSSYNEQFF. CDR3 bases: TGTGCCAGCAGCCAAGAGGTCCGGAGCTCCTACAATGAGCAGTTCTTC.

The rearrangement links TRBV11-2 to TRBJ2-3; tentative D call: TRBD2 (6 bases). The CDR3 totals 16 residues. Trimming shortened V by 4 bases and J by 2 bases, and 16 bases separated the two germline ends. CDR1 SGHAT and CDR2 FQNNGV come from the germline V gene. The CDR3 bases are TGTGCCAGCAGCTCCCGGGGAGGTCTTACCACAGATACGCAGTATTTT. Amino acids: CASSSRGGLTTDTQYF.

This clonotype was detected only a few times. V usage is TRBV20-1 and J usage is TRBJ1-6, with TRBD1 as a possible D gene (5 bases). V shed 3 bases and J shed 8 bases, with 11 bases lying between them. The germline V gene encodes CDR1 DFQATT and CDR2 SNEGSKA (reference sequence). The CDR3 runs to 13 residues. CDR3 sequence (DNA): TGCAGTGCTAGGGGGCCAGGGTATTCACCCCTCCACTTT. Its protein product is CSARGPGYSPLHF.

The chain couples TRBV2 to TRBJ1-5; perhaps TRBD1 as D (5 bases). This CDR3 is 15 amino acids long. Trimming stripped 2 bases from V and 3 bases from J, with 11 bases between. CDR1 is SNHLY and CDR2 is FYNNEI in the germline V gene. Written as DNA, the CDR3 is TGTGCCAGCAGTGAAAACAGGAGGGACAATCAGCCCCAGCATTTT. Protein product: CASSENRRDNQPQHF.

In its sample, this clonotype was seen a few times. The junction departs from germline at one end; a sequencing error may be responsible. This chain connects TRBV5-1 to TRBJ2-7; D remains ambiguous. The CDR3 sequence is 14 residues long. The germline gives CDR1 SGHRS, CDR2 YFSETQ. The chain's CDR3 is CASNLVRTGHEQYF. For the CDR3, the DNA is TGCGCCAGCAACTTGGTCAGGACCGGCCACGAGCAGTACTTC.

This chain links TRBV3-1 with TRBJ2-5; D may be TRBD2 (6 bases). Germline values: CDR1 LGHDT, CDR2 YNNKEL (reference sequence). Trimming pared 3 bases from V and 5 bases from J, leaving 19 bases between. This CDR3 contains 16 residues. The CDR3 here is CASSHQDWGDRETQYF. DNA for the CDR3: TGTGCCAGCAGCCACCAAGATTGGGGGGATCGGGAGACCCAGTACTTC.

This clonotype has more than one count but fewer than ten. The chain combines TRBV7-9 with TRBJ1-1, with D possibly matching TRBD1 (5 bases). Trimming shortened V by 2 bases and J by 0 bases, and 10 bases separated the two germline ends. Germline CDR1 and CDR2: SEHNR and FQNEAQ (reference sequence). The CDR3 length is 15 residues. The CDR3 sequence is CASSLKQDMNTEAFF. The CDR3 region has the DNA TGTGCCAGCAGCTTAAAGCAGGACATGAACACTGAAGCTTTCTTT.

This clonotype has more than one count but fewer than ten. The CDR3 loop is CSASPQQDTQYF. The CDR3 nucleotides are TGCAGTGCTAGCCCCCAGCAAGATACGCAGTATTTT. This chain links TRBV20-1 with TRBJ2-3; D remains unclear. The CDR3 is made up of 12 amino acids. Germline values: CDR1 DFQATT, CDR2 SNEGSKA (reference sequence). V was trimmed by 3 bases and J by 5 bases, leaving 9 bases between them.

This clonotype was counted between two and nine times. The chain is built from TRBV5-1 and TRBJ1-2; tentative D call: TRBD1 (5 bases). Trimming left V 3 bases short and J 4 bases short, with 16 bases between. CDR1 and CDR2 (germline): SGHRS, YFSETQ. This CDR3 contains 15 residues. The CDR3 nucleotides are TGCGCCAGCAGCTCGGGGACCTCAGGTTCCTATGGCTACACCTTC. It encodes CASSSGTSGSYGYTF.

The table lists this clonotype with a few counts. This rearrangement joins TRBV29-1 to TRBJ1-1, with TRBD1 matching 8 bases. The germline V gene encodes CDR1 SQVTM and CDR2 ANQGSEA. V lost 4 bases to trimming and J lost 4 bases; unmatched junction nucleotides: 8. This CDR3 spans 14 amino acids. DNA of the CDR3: TGCAGCGTTGTCCCTCAGGGGGCTGTCACTGAAGCTTTCTTT. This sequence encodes CSVVPQGAVTEAFF.

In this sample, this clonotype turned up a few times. For the CDR3, the DNA is TGTGCCAGCAGCGACCGGGTCCTCTATGGCTACACCTTC. Protein product: CASSDRVLYGYTF. The gene calls are TRBV7-2 and TRBJ1-2; D unclear. The CDR3 runs 13 residues. Trimming cost V 5 bases and J 4 bases, with 11 bases left between them. The germline V gene has CDR1 SGHTA and CDR2 FQGNSA.

CDR3 sequence: CASSYGGQDAYEQYF. The CDR3 bases are TGTGCCAGCAGTTACGGGGGACAGGATGCCTACGAGCAGTACTTC. This sequence joins TRBV6-5 and TRBJ2-7; 8 bases match TRBD1. CDR3 size: 15 residues. The V gene end was trimmed by 2 bases and the J gene end by 2 bases; junction bases not matched to a gene: 5. Germline V gene sequence: CDR1 MNHEY, CDR2 SVGAGI.

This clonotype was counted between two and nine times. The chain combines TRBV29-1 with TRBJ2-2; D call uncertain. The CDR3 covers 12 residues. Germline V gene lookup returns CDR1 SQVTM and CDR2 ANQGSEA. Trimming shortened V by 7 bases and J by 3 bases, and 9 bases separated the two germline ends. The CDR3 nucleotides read TGCAGCGGCTGGCATGACACCGGGGAGCTGTTTTTT. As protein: CSGWHDTGELFF.

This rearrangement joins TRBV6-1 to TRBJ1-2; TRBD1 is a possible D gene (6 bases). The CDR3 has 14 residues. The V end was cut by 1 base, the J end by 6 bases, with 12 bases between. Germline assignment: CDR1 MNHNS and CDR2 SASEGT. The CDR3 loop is CASSEGLGGDGYTF. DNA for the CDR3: TGTGCCAGCAGTGAAGGTTTAGGGGGAGATGGCTACACCTTC.

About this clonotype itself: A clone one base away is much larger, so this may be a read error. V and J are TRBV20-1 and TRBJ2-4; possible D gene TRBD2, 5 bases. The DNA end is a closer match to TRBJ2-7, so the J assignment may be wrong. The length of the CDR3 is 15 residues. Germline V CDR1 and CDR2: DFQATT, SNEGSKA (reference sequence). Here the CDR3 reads CSTRPRTLPSYEQYF. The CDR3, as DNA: TGCAGTACTAGACCCCGGACTCTACCGTCCTACGAGCAGTACTTC.

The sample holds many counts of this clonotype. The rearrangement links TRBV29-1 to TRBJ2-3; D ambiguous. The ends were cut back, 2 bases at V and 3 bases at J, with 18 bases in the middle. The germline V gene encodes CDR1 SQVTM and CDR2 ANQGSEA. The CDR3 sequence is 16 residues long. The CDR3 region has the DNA TGCAGCGTTGAAAGCGTAAGGGCAGCAGTGACAGATACGCAGTATTTT. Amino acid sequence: CSVESVRAAVTDTQYF.

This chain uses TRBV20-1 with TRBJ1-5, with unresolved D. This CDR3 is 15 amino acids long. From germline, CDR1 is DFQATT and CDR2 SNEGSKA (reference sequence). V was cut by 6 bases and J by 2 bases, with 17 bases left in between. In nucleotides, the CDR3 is TGCAGTGCCAACACCCTCGTAAGGCGCAATCAGCCCCAGCATTTT. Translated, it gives CSANTLVRRNQPQHF.

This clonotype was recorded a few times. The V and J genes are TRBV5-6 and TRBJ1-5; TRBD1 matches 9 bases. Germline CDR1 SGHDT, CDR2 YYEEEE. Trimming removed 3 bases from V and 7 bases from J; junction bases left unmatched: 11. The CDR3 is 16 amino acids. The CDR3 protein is CASSSSRRTGVQPQHF. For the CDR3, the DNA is TGTGCCAGCAGCTCCTCCCGCCGGACAGGGGTGCAGCCCCAGCATTTT.

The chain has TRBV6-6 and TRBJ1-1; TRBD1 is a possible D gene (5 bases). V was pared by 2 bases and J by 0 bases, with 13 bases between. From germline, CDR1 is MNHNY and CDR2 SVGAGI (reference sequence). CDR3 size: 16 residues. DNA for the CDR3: TGTGCCAGCAGTTACGAGGGGAGTACGATGAACACTGAAGCTTTCTTT. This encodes CASSYEGSTMNTEAFF.

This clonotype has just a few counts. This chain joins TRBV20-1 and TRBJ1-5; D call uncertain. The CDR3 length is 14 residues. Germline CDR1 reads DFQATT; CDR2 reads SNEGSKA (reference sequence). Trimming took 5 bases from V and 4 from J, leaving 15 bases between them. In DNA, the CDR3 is TGCAGTGCTCGGGGTCATAAGGAAAATCAGCCCCAGCATTTT. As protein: CSARGHKENQPQHF.

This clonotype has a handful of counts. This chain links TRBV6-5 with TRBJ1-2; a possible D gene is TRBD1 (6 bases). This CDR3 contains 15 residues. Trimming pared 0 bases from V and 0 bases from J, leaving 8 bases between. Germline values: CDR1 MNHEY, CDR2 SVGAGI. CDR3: CASSYSGTPNYGYTF. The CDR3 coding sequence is TGTGCCAGCAGTTACTCCGGGACACCTAACTATGGCTACACCTTC.

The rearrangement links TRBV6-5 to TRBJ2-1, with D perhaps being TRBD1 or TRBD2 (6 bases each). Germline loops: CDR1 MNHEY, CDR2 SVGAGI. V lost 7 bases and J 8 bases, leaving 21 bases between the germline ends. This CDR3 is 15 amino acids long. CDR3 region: CASTRGQGRRYEQFF. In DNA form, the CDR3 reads TGTGCCAGCACCCGGGGGCAGGGGCGTAGATATGAGCAGTTCTTC.

The CDR3 protein is CASRRGLSNQPQHF. In DNA, the CDR3 is TGTGCCAGCAGGAGGGGTTTGAGCAATCAGCCCCAGCATTTT. V gene TRBV2 combines with J gene TRBJ1-5; possibly TRBD1 for D (5 bases). CDR3 size: 14 residues. The germline V gene encodes CDR1 SNHLY and CDR2 FYNNEI. The V and J ends lost 6 bases and 1 base respectively, with 10 bases between them. Complete variable domain (other parts from reference TRBV2 and TRBJ1-5): EPEVTQTPSHQVTQMGQEVILRCVPISNHLYFYWYRQILGQKVEFLVSFYNNEISEKSEIFDDQFSVERPDGSNFTLKIRSTKLEDSAMYFCASRRGLSNQPQHFGDGTRLSIL.